Listed below are T cell receptor beta chains from one sample, sequenced in a study of control samples from healthy donors and cancer patients. Here immunoSEQ multiplex PCR was the method, and the copy in TCRdb shows in-frame clones only, minus some. The sample contains roughly 100,000 clones, roughly 85% of which appear only once. The specimen was blood. The receptors derive from a woman aged 45 to 65 in good health. The CDR3 runs from the conserved cysteine through the conserved F or W. A D gene is named only where the DNA matches it firmly. Clone sizes are given selectively: once, few, many, or a class where the clone is expanded.

clone size	V gene	D gene	J gene	CDR3 length	CDR3 protein	CDR3 DNA
-	TRBV27	TRBD1	TRBJ2-7	14	CASSDRGSPYEQYF	TGTGCCAGCAGCGACAGGGGCTCTCCCTACGAGCAGTACTTC
-	TRBV5-6	-	TRBJ2-3	14	CASSPGPGTDTQYF	TGTGCCAGCAGCCCGGGACCCGGCACAGATACGCAGTATTTT
-	TRBV3-1/TRBV3-2	TRBD2	TRBJ2-2	21	CASSTSGTEKSSGGRYGELFF	TGTGCCAGCAGCACCTCAGGGACAGAGAAATCTAGCGGGGGGCGTTACGGGGAGCTGTTTTTT
-	TRBV29-1	-	TRBJ2-2	12	CSVEAGSGELFF	TGCAGCGTTGAGGCCGGCTCCGGGGAGCTGTTTTTT
-	TRBV11-3	-	TRBJ2-1	14	CASKIEAADNEQFF	TGTGCCAGCAAGATCGAGGCAGCGGACAATGAGCAGTTCTTC
-	TRBV7-9	-	TRBJ1-4	13	CASSSGGNEKLFF	TGTGCCAGCAGCTCTGGGGGAAATGAAAAACTGTTTTTT
-	TRBV12-3/TRBV12-4	-	TRBJ2-5	13	CASSLGQQETQYF	TGTGCCAGCAGTTTAGGACAGCAAGAGACCCAGTACTTC
-	TRBV4-1	TRBD2	TRBJ2-3	17	CASSQNLAGTGGDTQYF	TGCGCCAGCAGCCAAAATTTAGCAGGGACCGGGGGGGATACGCAGTATTTT
once	TRBV5-1	-	TRBJ1-4	16	CASSLVGYGSNEKLFF	TGCGCCAGCAGCTTGGTGGGGTATGGGTCTAATGAAAAACTGTTTTTT
-	TRBV13	TRBD1	TRBJ2-7	15	CASSHGQGILYEQYF	TGTGCCAGCAGCCACGGACAGGGAATACTCTACGAGCAGTACTTC
-	TRBV3-1/TRBV3-2	-	TRBJ2-1	15	CASSQVLSPYNEQFF	TGTGCCAGCAGCCAAGTCCTCTCCCCCTACAATGAGCAGTTCTTC
-	TRBV5-4	TRBD1	TRBJ2-3	13	CASSSKGQHTQYF	TGTGCCAGCAGCTCGAAGGGACAGCATACGCAGTATTTT
-	TRBV7-3	-	TRBJ1-1	13	CASSLTPGAEAFF	TGTGCCAGCAGCTTAACCCCCGGGGCTGAAGCTTTCTTT
few	TRBV5-1	-	TRBJ2-4	11	CASSLMDIQYF	TGCGCCAGCAGCTTGATGGACATTCAGTACTTC
-	TRBV7-3	-	TRBJ2-1	14	CASSSSGTTNEQFF	TGTGCCAGCAGCTCTTCCGGGACCACCAATGAGCAGTTCTTC
-	TRBV4-2	TRBD2	TRBJ2-7	16	CASSPSTSGGSYEQYF	TGTGCCAGCAGCCCGTCTACTAGCGGGGGTTCCTACGAGCAGTACTTC
-	TRBV4-2	TRBD2	TRBJ2-3	16	CASSQGSGGVTDTQYF	TGTGCCAGCAGCCAAGGTAGCGGGGGGGTCACAGATACGCAGTATTTT
-	TRBV30	-	TRBJ1-1	12	CAWTPWEGEAFF	TGTGCCTGGACTCCCTGGGAGGGTGAAGCTTTCTTT
few	TRBV19	-	TRBJ1-2	14	CASSKQGRDYGYTF	TGTGCCAGTAGTAAACAGGGTAGGGACTATGGCTACACCTTC
-	TRBV10-3	TRBD1	TRBJ2-7	12	CAIGTASYEQYF	TGTGCCATCGGGACAGCCTCCTACGAGCAGTACTTC
-	TRBV6-1	TRBD1	TRBJ2-6	20	CASSEALGTGKFSGANVLTF	TGTGCCAGCAGTGAAGCGCTCGGGACAGGAAAATTCTCTGGGGCCAACGTCCTGACTTTC
-	TRBV7-2	-	TRBJ1-5	13	CASSLSSNQPQHF	TGTGCCAGCAGCTTAAGCAGCAATCAGCCCCAGCATTTT
-	TRBV29-1	TRBD1	TRBJ2-7	14	CSVEVTGGYDEQYF	TGCAGCGTTGAAGTGACAGGGGGATACGACGAGCAGTACTTC
few	TRBV12-5	-	TRBJ1-6	14	CASGLVAGASPLHF	TGTGCTAGTGGTTTGGTTGCCGGGGCTTCACCCCTCCACTTT
-	TRBV30	-	TRBJ2-1	12	CAWALAGNEQFF	TGTGCCTGGGCGTTAGCAGGCAATGAGCAGTTCTTC
once	TRBV6-5	-	TRBJ2-7	12	CATLTGAYEQYF	TGTGCCACGCTCACGGGAGCCTACGAGCAGTACTTC
-	TRBV4-2	TRBD2	TRBJ2-5	15	CASSQDGLAGETQYF	TGTGCCAGCAGCCAAGACGGACTAGCGGGAGAGACCCAGTACTTC
-	TRBV11-3	TRBD1	TRBJ2-5	14	CASRSGTGAETQYF	TGTGCCAGCAGATCCGGGACAGGGGCAGAGACCCAGTACTTC
-	TRBV6-4	TRBD1	TRBJ2-7	13	CASSRDRLGEQYF	TGTGCCAGCAGTAGGGACAGGCTAGGCGAGCAGTACTTC
-	TRBV9	-	TRBJ1-3	17	CASSVGSTRVSGNTIYF	TGTGCCAGCAGCGTCGGCAGCACCAGGGTTAGTGGAAACACCATATATTTT
-	TRBV5-1	-	TRBJ2-1	14	CASSLPGDLVEQFF	TGCGCCAGCAGCCTCCCGGGAGATCTTGTTGAGCAGTTCTTC
-	TRBV28	TRBD1	TRBJ2-2	18	CASSLLTGGVANTGELFF	TGTGCCAGCAGTTTATTAACAGGGGGCGTAGCGAACACCGGGGAGCTGTTTTTT
once	TRBV6-1	-	TRBJ1-5	17	CASSERGQSPRNQPQHF	TGTGCCAGCAGTGAGAGGGGCCAGAGTCCTCGGAATCAGCCCCAGCATTTT
-	TRBV11-3	-	TRBJ1-1	15	CASSLQGTKNTEAFF	TGTGCCAGCAGCTTGCAGGGAACGAAGAACACTGAAGCTTTCTTT
-	TRBV7-9	-	TRBJ2-5	13	CASSLVDGETQYF	TGTGCCAGCAGCTTAGTCGACGGAGAGACCCAGTACTTC
-	TRBV18	TRBD2	TRBJ2-3	15	CASSMIAGEVDTQYF	TGTGCCAGCTCGATGATAGCGGGAGAGGTAGATACGCAGTATTTT
-	TRBV25-1	TRBD2	TRBJ2-4	15	CASSAGVGRGNIQYF	TGTGCCAGCAGTGCCGGGGTGGGGAGGGGAAACATTCAGTACTTC
once	TRBV3-1/TRBV3-2	TRBD2	TRBJ2-1	14	CASSQDLLAGEQFF	TGTGCCAGCAGCCAAGATTTGCTAGCGGGAGAGCAGTTCTTC
-	TRBV11-2	TRBD1	TRBJ1-3	15	CASSQTGDSGNTIYF	TGTGCCAGCAGCCAAACCGGGGACAGTGGAAACACCATATATTTT
-	TRBV28	TRBD2	TRBJ2-7	15	CASSQRTSGRDEQYF	TGTGCCAGCAGTCAACGGACTAGCGGGAGGGACGAGCAGTACTTC
-	TRBV5-4	-	TRBJ1-3	13	CASSSQGGNTIYF	TGTGCCAGCAGCTCCCAGGGTGGAAACACCATATATTTT